What follows are 5 T cell receptor beta chains derived from one specimen sequenced in a study of neurological immune-mediated disorders. One entry per CDR3 protein results from TCRdb running MiXCR on the 5' RACE reads. The sample carries fewer than 70,000 distinct CDR3 sequences, less than 10% recorded once. Indicated time point: longitudinal time-point 2. Material: PBMCs. Every receptor here comes from a man aged 25 to 40 in good health.

This clonotype has a count of ten or more. The V and J genes are TRBV29-1 and TRBJ2-7; 7 bases map to TRBD1. Germline CDR1 SQVTM, CDR2 ANQGSEA. This CDR3 comprises 16 residues. V lost 2 bases and J lost 0; bases outside the gene matches: 10. The CDR3 DNA is TGCAGCGTTGAAAGTCCCGAGACAGGGAGCTCCTACGAGCAGTACTTC. Translation gives CSVESPETGSSYEQYF.

This clonotype appeared many times. The chain links TRBV27 to TRBJ2-3, with TRBD2 identical over 10 bases. The CDR3 is 20 amino acids. With V trimmed by 4 bases and J by 1 base, 17 bases remained unmatched. Germline loops: CDR1 MNHEY, CDR2 SMNVEV (reference sequence). As DNA, the CDR3 is TGTGCCAGCAGTTCCGGGATGGTGCTAGCGGGAGTTCCCGGCACAGATACGCAGTATTTT. It yields the protein CASSSGMVLAGVPGTDTQYF.

The chain couples TRBV5-1 to TRBJ2-7, with D unresolved. Deletions cut 0 bases from V and 2 bases from J, with 6 bases between. The CDR3 length is 13 residues. CDR1 is SGHRS, CDR2 YFSETQ, per germline. The CDR3 here is CASSLDATYEQYF. The CDR3 DNA follows: TGCGCCAGCAGCTTGGACGCCACCTACGAGCAGTACTTC. Drawing the rest from reference TRBV5-1 and TRBJ2-7, the complete variable domain is KAGVTQTPRYLIKTRGQQVTLSCSPISGHRSVSWYQQTPGQGLQFLFEYFSETQRNKGNFPGRFSGRQFSNSRSEMNVSTLELGDSALYLCASSLDATYEQYFGPGTRLTVT.

This clonotype was seen at least ten times. This sequence joins TRBV20-1 and TRBJ1-3; 7 bases fit TRBD1. Germline V gene data show CDR1 as DFQATT and CDR2 as SNEGSKA (reference sequence). V lost 3 bases to trimming and J lost 4 bases; unmatched junction nucleotides: 3. The CDR3 sequence is 13 residues long. The CDR3 bases are TGCAGTGCTAGGCAGGGGGGAGGAAACACCATATATTTT. As protein: CSARQGGGNTIYF.

This clonotype was picked up many times. At one end, the junction sequence differs from germline, possibly due to a read error. The rearrangement joins TRBV6-6 to TRBJ2-1, with TRBD1 matching 9 bases. Germline CDR1 reads MNHNY; CDR2 reads SVGAGI (reference sequence). This CDR3 has 13 residues. CDR3 in amino acids: CASTKQGANEQFF. CDR3 nucleotides: TGTGCCAGCACCAAACAGGGGGCAAATGAGCAATTCTTC.